Listed below are T cell receptor beta chains from one sample, sequenced in a study of blood T cell repertoires in COVID-19. Sequencing used immunoSEQ multiplex PCR; TCRdb keeps in-frame clones, though not all of them. The sample yields some 530,000 clones, less than 90% seen once. The source material was PBMCs or T cells enriched from blood (not recorded which). The receptor source for this set is a woman aged 55-75 years who had recovered from COVID-19. Each CDR3 is given with its conserved first and last residue. The order of the fields is clone size, J gene, D gene, V gene, CDR3 protein, CDR3 DNA. D genes are given only for firm matches. The size entry is marked missing in some rows and otherwise reads once, few, many or a size class.

size: NA
J: TRBJ2-3
D: NA
V: TRBV9
CDR3: CASSGPPPSTDTQYF
DNA: TGTGCCAGCAGCGGTCCTCCCCCCAGCACAGATACGCAGTATTTT

size: NA
J: TRBJ1-3
D: NA
V: TRBV6-5
CDR3: CASRREGNSGNTIYF
DNA: TGTGCCAGCCGCAGAGAGGGTAATTCTGGAAACACCATATATTTT

size: NA
J: TRBJ1-5
D: TRBD1
V: TRBV9
CDR3: CASSVGQGAGQPQHF
DNA: TGTGCCAGCAGCGTTGGACAGGGGGCAGGTCAGCCCCAGCATTTT

size: few
J: TRBJ2-2
D: NA
V: TRBV29-1
CDR3: CSVWGRDTGELFF
DNA: TGCAGCGTCTGGGGCCGGGACACCGGGGAGCTGTTTTTT

size: once
J: TRBJ1-5
D: NA
V: TRBV27
CDR3: CASSLSRERAQHF
DNA: TGTGCCAGCAGTTTATCCAGGGAAAGAGCCCAGCATTTT

size: NA
J: TRBJ2-1
D: NA
V: TRBV7-8
CDR3: CASSLEPSSKQFF
DNA: TGTGCCAGCAGCTTAGAGCCCTCTAGCAAGCAGTTCTTC

size: NA
J: TRBJ2-3
D: TRBD2
V: TRBV29-1
CDR3: CSVEDRHLAGGTDTQYF
DNA: TGCAGCGTTGAAGATCGCCACCTAGCGGGGGGCACAGATACGCAGTATTTT

size: NA
J: TRBJ1-6
D: NA
V: TRBV7-2
CDR3: CASSLALRGSSYNSPLHF
DNA: TGTGCCAGCAGCTTAGCCCTTAGGGGGAGCTCCTATAATTCACCCCTCCACTTT

size: NA
J: TRBJ1-6
D: NA
V: TRBV10-1
CDR3: CASIHSVYNSPLHF
DNA: TGCGCCAGCATCCACTCGGTATATAATTCACCCCTCCACTTT

size: NA
J: TRBJ2-1
D: NA
V: TRBV28
CDR3: CASSSLSSSYNEQFF
DNA: TGTGCCAGCAGCTCACTGTCTAGCTCCTACAATGAGCAGTTCTTC

size: NA
J: TRBJ2-1
D: TRBD2
V: TRBV30
CDR3: CAWSSTSGNEQFF
DNA: TGTGCCTGGAGTTCGACTAGCGGAAATGAGCAGTTCTTC

size: NA
J: TRBJ1-3
D: NA
V: TRBV2
CDR3: CASTQVVRSGNTIYF
DNA: TGTGCCAGCACACAGGTAGTCCGCTCTGGAAACACCATATATTTT

size: NA
J: TRBJ2-1
D: NA
V: TRBV5-1
CDR3: CASSPGQYNEQFF
DNA: TGCGCCAGCAGCCCCGGACAGTACAATGAGCAGTTCTTC

size: NA
J: TRBJ2-4
D: TRBD1
V: TRBV18
CDR3: CASSPGQGNGKNIQYF
DNA: TGTGCCAGCTCACCGGGACAGGGTAACGGCAAAAACATTCAGTACTTC